The 16 T cell receptor beta chains below all came from one sample that was sequenced in a study of blood T cell repertoires in COVID-19. Assay: immunoSEQ multiplex PCR; the TCRdb copy retains only in-frame clones and omits some. Of approximately 250,000 clones listed, around nine tenths were seen once; the top ten hold under 2%. Sequencing was performed on peripheral blood. The receptors here all came from an older woman who had recovered from COVID-19.

The chain joins TRBV27 to TRBJ2-7, with no clear D. The CDR3 length is 11 residues. V lost 6 bases and J lost 2, with 5 bases in between. Per the germline V gene, CDR1 is MNHEY and CDR2 is SMNVEV (reference sequence). The CDR3 coding sequence is TGTGCCAGCAGGAGTACCTACGAGCAGTACTTC. It translates to CASRSTYEQYF.

On this clone itself: Other DNA sequences in this sample translate to the same CDR3. V is TRBV4-3 and J is TRBJ2-5, with 13 bases fitting TRBD2. The V gene's germline CDR1 is LGHNA and CDR2 YSLEER. The CDR3 runs 16 residues. J was trimmed by 2 bases and V by 4 bases; bases with no gene match: 4. In DNA form, the CDR3 reads TGCGCCAGCAGCCCCCGACTAGCGGGGGGACAAGAGACCCAGTACTTC. Its protein product is CASSPRLAGGQETQYF.

This chain links TRBV24-1 with TRBJ1-2; TRBD1 matches 10 bases. This CDR3 has 16 amino acids. Germline loops: CDR1 KGHDR, CDR2 SFDVKD. The V segment lost 4 bases and the J segment 8 bases; nucleotides outside the gene matches: 12. CDR3 coding DNA: TGTGCCACCAGTGACCCGGCCGGGACAGGGGACTGGGGCTACACCTTC. It translates to CATSDPAGTGDWGYTF.

This chain joins TRBV9 and TRBJ1-1; 7 bases agree with TRBD1. The germline CDR1 and CDR2 sequences are SGDLS and YYNGEE. This CDR3 has 14 amino acids. The ends lost 3 bases at V and 4 bases at J; junction bases unmatched: 6. For the CDR3, the DNA is TGTGCCAGCAGCGCCCTGTCAGGGGGCACTGAAGCTTTCTTT. It encodes CASSALSGGTEAFF.

This chain connects TRBV6-5 to TRBJ2-1; TRBD2 matches at 14 bases. CDR1 is MNHEY, CDR2 SVGAGI, per germline. The CDR3 sequence is 14 residues long. V gave up 6 bases and J gave up 9 bases; unmatched junction bases: 4. CDR3 coding DNA: TGTGCCAGCAGGACGGGACTAGCGGGGGCTGAGCAGTTCTTC. Translating it yields CASRTGLAGAEQFF.

The chain couples TRBV19 to TRBJ1-2, with 11 bases matching TRBD1. V shed 9 bases, J shed 4 bases, and the junction held 16 bases outside the gene matches. There are 17 residues in the CDR3. Germline V gives CDR1 LNHDA, CDR2 SQIVND (reference sequence). As DNA, the CDR3 is TGTGCCAGCGAGAGAGGACAGGGGGCCCACTTAGTCTATGGCTACACCTTC. This translates into CASERGQGAHLVYGYTF.

This sequence joins TRBV13 and TRBJ2-7; no firm D call. Per the germline V gene, CDR1 is PRHDT and CDR2 is FYEKMQ (reference sequence). CDR3 length equals 15 residues. Trimming took 0 bases from V and 3 from J, leaving 12 bases between them. Here the CDR3 reads CASSLGLGRNYEQYF. CDR3 in DNA: TGTGCCAGCAGCTTAGGCTTGGGCAGGAACTACGAGCAGTACTTC. Using reference TRBV13 and TRBJ2-7 for the parts outside the CDR3, the full variable domain is AAGVIQSPRHLIKEKRETATLKCYPIPRHDTVYWYQQGPGQDPQFLISFYEKMQSDKGSIPDRFSAQQFSDYHSELNMSSLELGDSALYFCASSLGLGRNYEQYFGPGTRLTVT.

This clone was seen once. The CDR3 loop reads CASSWGDRVLVSGYTF. Here the CDR3 DNA reads TGTGCCAGCAGCTGGGGGGACAGGGTTCTCGTTAGTGGCTACACCTTC. The chain is built from TRBV11-2 and TRBJ1-2, with 9 bases that match TRBD1. This CDR3 region has 16 residues. CDR1 and CDR2 from the germline V gene are SGHAT and FQNNGV. V was clipped by 4 bases and J by 7 bases; unmatched bases: 13.

This clone has just one count. The genes are TRBV19 and TRBJ1-5; D is perhaps TRBD1 (5 bases). CDR1 and CDR2 from the germline V gene are LNHDA and SQIVND (reference sequence). Trimming removed 9 bases from V and 2 bases from J, with 14 bases in between. This CDR3 has 14 residues. Written as DNA, the CDR3 is TGTGCCAGCTCAGGGCCGGGGGGCAATCAGCCCCAGCATTTT. As protein: CASSGPGGNQPQHF.

V is TRBV5-4 and J is TRBJ1-4; TRBD1 agrees at 8 bases. This CDR3 has 14 residues. Germline CDR1 and CDR2: SGHNT and YYREEE (reference sequence). Germline trimming cut 3 bases from V and 7 bases from J; bases unmatched to any gene: 5. The CDR3 protein is CASSSDRVSEKLFF. For the CDR3, the DNA is TGTGCCAGCAGCTCGGACAGGGTTAGTGAAAAACTGTTTTTT.

This chain uses TRBV3-1 (or the pseudogene TRBV3-2) with TRBJ2-5, with TRBD2 matching 12 bases. CDR1 and CDR2 (germline): LGHDT, YNNKEL (reference sequence). CDR3 size: 20 residues. Trimming at V came to 1 base and at J to 1 base, leaving 13 bases not matched to a gene. Here the CDR3 reads CASSQVITSGGPSPQETQYF. The CDR3 region has the DNA TGTGCCAGCAGCCAAGTGATAACTAGCGGGGGGCCGTCACCCCAAGAGACCCAGTACTTC.

The table lists this clone with a few counts. The chain is built from TRBV10-3 and TRBJ2-1; TRBD2 matches at 9 bases. Germline V gives CDR1 ENHRY, CDR2 SYGVKD. This CDR3 is 13 amino acids long. The trim removed 11 bases at V and 5 bases at J, leaving 7 bases unmatched. CDR3 residues: CASQERGDNEQFF. DNA for the CDR3: TGTGCCTCACAAGAGCGGGGGGACAATGAGCAGTTCTTC.

The chain joins TRBV7-3 to TRBJ2-1; 8 nucleotides line up with TRBD2. The CDR3 length is 15 residues. Germline V gene sequence: CDR1 SGHTA, CDR2 FQGTGA. V lost 5 bases and J lost 8; bases outside the gene matches: 11. Here the CDR3 reads CASSRPGGAIDEQFF. The CDR3 nucleotides read TGTGCCAGCAGCCGACCCGGGGGGGCCATTGATGAGCAGTTCTTC.

The chain uses TRBV6-1 and TRBJ1-4; 10 bases are a match to TRBD1. CDR1 is MNHNS and CDR2 is SASEGT in the germline V gene. The CDR3 has 19 residues. The ends lost 1 base at V and 7 bases at J; junction bases unmatched: 15. DNA for the CDR3: TGTGCCAGCAGTGAAGACCTCGGGACAGGGGTCCTATGGTTTGAAAAACTGTTTTTT. Its protein is CASSEDLGTGVLWFEKLFF.

This clone has just a few counts. This chain joins TRBV7-8 and TRBJ2-2, with 7 bases fitting TRBD1. The germline gives CDR1 SGHVS, CDR2 FQNEAQ. The J segment lost 5 bases and the V segment lost 5 bases, leaving 8 bases of the junction unmatched. The CDR3 has 15 amino acids. This chain's CDR3 is CASSLPTGRTGELFF. The CDR3 nucleotides are TGTGCCAGCAGCCTCCCGACAGGGCGGACCGGGGAGCTGTTTTTT.

The chain carries TRBV2 and TRBJ2-7; TRBD2 might be the D (5 bases). CDR3 size: 14 residues. In germline, CDR1 is SNHLY, CDR2 FYNNEI. V gave up 0 bases and J gave up 2 bases, with 8 bases separating them. In nucleotides, the CDR3 is TGTGCCAGCAGTGAAGCGAGGGATGCCTACGAGCAGTACTTC. It is translated as CASSEARDAYEQYF. Filled out from reference TRBV2 and TRBJ2-7, the complete variable domain reads EPEVTQTPSHQVTQMGQEVILRCVPISNHLYFYWYRQILGQKVEFLVSFYNNEISEKSEIFDDQFSVERPDGSNFTLKIRSTKLEDSAMYFCASSEARDAYEQYFGPGTRLTVT.